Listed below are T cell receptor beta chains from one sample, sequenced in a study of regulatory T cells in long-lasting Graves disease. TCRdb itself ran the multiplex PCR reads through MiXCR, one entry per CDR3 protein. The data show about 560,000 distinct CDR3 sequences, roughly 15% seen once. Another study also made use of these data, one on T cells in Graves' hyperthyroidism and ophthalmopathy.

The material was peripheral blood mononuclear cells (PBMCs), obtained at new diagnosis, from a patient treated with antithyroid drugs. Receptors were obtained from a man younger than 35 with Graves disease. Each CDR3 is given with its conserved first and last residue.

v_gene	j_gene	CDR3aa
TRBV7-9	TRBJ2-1	CASSAGTSGGDEQFF
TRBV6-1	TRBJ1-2	CASRTGGDYGYTF
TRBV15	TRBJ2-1	CATSSRTGDNEQFF
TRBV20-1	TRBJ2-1	CSAPMALSYNEQFF
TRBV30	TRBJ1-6	CAWSPTWGDNSPLHF
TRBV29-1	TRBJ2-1	CSGSRGRVYNEQFF
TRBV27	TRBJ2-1	CASSLIWEAAGYNEQFF
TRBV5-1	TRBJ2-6	CASSGVVSGANVLTF
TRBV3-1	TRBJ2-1	CASSQGTKENEQFF
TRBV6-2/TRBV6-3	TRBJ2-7	CASSYSIRAYRNSEQYF
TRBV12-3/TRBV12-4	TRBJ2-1	CASSLRTSGDEQFF
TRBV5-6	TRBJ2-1	CASSWRLVSVAYNEQFF
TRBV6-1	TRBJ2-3	CASHRLAGFTDTQYF
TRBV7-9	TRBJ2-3	CASSLGQTSTDTQYF
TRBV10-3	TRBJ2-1	CAISPTLAANEQFF
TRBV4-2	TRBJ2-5	CASSQDLTGWKTQYF
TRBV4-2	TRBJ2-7	CASSPTRGGYEQYF
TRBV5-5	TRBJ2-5	CASCIAGVEETQYF
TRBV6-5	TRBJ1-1	CASSYGTGGTEAFF
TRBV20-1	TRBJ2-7	CSAVRGSSYEQYF
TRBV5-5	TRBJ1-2	CASSLRRAGVIGYTF
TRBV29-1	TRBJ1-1	CSVAWAGGNTEAFF
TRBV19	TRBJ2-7	CASSIQANYEQYF
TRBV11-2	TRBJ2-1	CASSLEGSEQFF
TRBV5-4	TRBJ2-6	CASSPQGLSGANVLTF
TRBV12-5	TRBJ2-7	CASGFGRVTGPDYEQYF
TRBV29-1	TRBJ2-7	CSVEARGRYPVFGYEQYF
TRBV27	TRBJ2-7	CASSSYGPRAEEQYF
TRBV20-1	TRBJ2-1	CSARSRVPSPNEQFF
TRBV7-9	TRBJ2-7	CASSAGGGRAVEQYF
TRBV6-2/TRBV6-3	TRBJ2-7	CASSPRQGTLNEQYF
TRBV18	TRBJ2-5	CASSPILAQETQYF
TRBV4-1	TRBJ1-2	CASSQSGNYGYTF
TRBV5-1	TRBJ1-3	CASSLFTEPRGSGNTIYF
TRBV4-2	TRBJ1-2	CASSQEFGGPYGYTF
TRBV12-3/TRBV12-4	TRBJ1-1	CASRDQWGTGRREAEAFF
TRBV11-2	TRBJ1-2	CASSLVFRDNYGYTF
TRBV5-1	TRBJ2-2	CASSLTSGHTGELFF
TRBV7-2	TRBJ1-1	CASSFGQGRTGAFF
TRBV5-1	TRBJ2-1	CASRPTSGRGSYNEQFF
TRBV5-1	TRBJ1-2	CASSLETSTGVYGYTF
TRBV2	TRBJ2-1	CASSGWREVEQFF
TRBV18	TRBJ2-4	CASSPSTGGTYIQYF
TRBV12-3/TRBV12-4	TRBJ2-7	CASSPGTSGRARYEQYF
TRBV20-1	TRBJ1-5	CSARDVQQPQHF
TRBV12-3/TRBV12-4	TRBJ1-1	CASSWGDRRGTEAFF
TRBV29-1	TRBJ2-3	CSVEGEGRDTQYF
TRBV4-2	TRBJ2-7	CASSSDPGLAGYEQYF
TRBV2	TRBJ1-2	CASSEATGGFFGYTF
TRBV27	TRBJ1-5	CASGTESNQPQHF
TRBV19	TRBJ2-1	CASSMEQGADNEQFF
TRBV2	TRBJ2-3	CASSVGQYTDTQYF
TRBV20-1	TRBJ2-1	CSETGQGASKQFF
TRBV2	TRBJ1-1	CASAGEMNTEAFF
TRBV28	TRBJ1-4	CASRDRGRNEKLFF
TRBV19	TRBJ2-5	CASSIGGSSFQETQYF
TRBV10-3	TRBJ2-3	CAISESPGAPDTQYF
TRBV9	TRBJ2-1	CASSVGDSGRMNIYEQFF
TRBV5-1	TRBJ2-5	CASRALAGDGFGETQYF